The 23 T cell receptor beta chains in this list originate from one sample, sequenced in a study of identical twins. TCRdb independently ran MiXCR on the 5' RACE reads; one entry per CDR3 protein. The table includes hundreds of thousands of distinct CDR3 sequences, roughly 26% detected once. The data were also submitted as part of a second study, on T cells expressing NK-cell markers.

The sequencing sample was made of CD4+ T cells sorted from blood. Every receptor here comes from a woman aged 18-29 years in good health.

This clonotype was recorded a few times. The V call is TRBV3-1, the J call TRBJ2-1; D not certain. CDR1 and CDR2 from the germline V gene are LGHDT and YNNKEL (reference sequence). The V and J ends lost 3 bases and 10 bases respectively, with 13 bases between them. The CDR3 contains 13 residues. The CDR3 coding sequence is TGTGCCAGCAGCCACCGTGGCGCATTAGAGCAGTTCTTC. Translation gives CASSHRGALEQFF.

The chain has TRBV20-1 and TRBJ1-6, with D unresolved. The germline V gene has CDR1 DFQATT and CDR2 SNEGSKA (reference sequence). The length of the CDR3 is 11 residues. V lost 3 bases, J lost 14 bases, and 11 bases lay in between. The CDR3 here is CSARGSATLHF. In DNA, the CDR3 is TGCAGTGCTAGGGGCTCGGCTACCCTCCACTTT.

As for this clonotype: The junction departs from germline at one end; a sequencing error may be responsible. This chain connects TRBV2 to TRBJ1-6, with D uncertain. There are 16 residues in the CDR3. Germline V gene lookup returns CDR1 SNHLY and CDR2 FYNNEI. The CDR3 sequence: CASSEDGVSHNSPLHF. DNA for the CDR3: TGTGCCAGCAGTGAGGATGGGGTCTCCCATAATTCACCCCTCCACTTT.

This clonotype came up once. This sequence joins TRBV13 and TRBJ2-7; possible D gene TRBD1, 5 bases. Germline V gene data show CDR1 as PRHDT and CDR2 as FYEKMQ (reference sequence). This CDR3 is built from 14 residues. Trimming cost V 2 bases and J 2 bases, with 10 bases left between them. CDR3 bases: TGTGCCAGCAGCTTAAGGGGAAGGGCCTACGAGCAGTACTTC. Residues: CASSLRGRAYEQYF.

The CDR3 loop reads CASSDRTDTQYF. The CDR3 nucleotides read TGTGCCAGTTCCGACCGAACAGATACGCAGTATTTT. The chain couples TRBV6-2 or TRBV6-3 to TRBJ2-3; D not resolved. CDR1 is MNHEY, CDR2 SVGEGT, per germline. This CDR3 is 12 amino acids long. Trimming removed 9 bases from V and 3 bases from J, with 10 bases in between.

This clonotype was found a few times. V is TRBV11-3 and J is TRBJ2-2; D is ambiguous. CDR3 length: 14 amino acids. V was pared by 5 bases and J by 2 bases, with 9 bases between. Germline CDR1 SGHNT, CDR2 YENEEA. CDR3 DNA sequence: TGTGCCAGCAGCCCTCGGCTCAACACCGGGGAGCTGTTTTTT. Translation gives CASSPRLNTGELFF.

V and J are TRBV20-1 and TRBJ1-5; D perhaps matches TRBD1 (5 bases). Germline lookup yields CDR1 DFQATT and CDR2 SNEGSKA (reference sequence). This CDR3 has 14 amino acids. V was clipped by 4 bases and J by 1 base, with 11 bases between them. The CDR3 reads CSAIAGVSNQPQHF. DNA of the CDR3: TGCAGTGCTATCGCGGGGGTGAGCAATCAGCCCCAGCATTTT.

V and J are TRBV12-3 or TRBV12-4 and TRBJ2-7, with a possible D match to TRBD2 (6 bases). Trimming removed 6 bases from V and 6 bases from J, with 15 bases in between. This CDR3 contains 13 residues. CDR3 nucleotides: TGTGCCAGCAGATTTGTGGGGGGTGGCGAGCAGTACTTC. As protein: CASRFVGGGEQYF.

This clonotype was observed a handful of times. J is TRBJ1-5 and V is TRBV24-1, with D hard to call. V was cut by 3 bases and J by 3 bases, with 2 bases left in between. Germline-derived CDR1 and CDR2 are KGHDR and SFDVKD. The CDR3 totals 12 residues. Here the CDR3 reads CATSDHNQPQHF. CDR3 nucleotide sequence: TGTGCCACCAGTGATCACAATCAGCCCCAGCATTTT.

The J gene is TRBJ2-6, the V gene TRBV7-3; D perhaps matches TRBD1 (5 bases). Germline CDR1 reads SGHTA; CDR2 reads FQGTGA. V shed 5 bases and J shed 3 bases, with 14 bases lying between them. The CDR3 length is 16 residues. The CDR3 reads CASSLTGEFGANVLTF. The CDR3 region has the DNA TGTGCCAGCAGCCTCACAGGAGAATTTGGGGCCAACGTCCTGACTTTC.

Only a few counts were recorded for this clonotype. The genes are TRBV20-1 and TRBJ1-3; tentative D call: TRBD1 (5 bases). Trimming cost V 6 bases and J 8 bases, with 14 bases left between them. Germline lookup yields CDR1 DFQATT and CDR2 SNEGSKA (reference sequence). The CDR3 loop spans 12 amino acids. The CDR3 here is CSARDHGDTIYF. The CDR3 DNA is TGCAGTGCAAGGGACCACGGAGACACCATATATTTT.

V is TRBV12-3 or TRBV12-4 and J is TRBJ2-2; D might be TRBD2 (5 bases). Trimming left V 7 bases short and J 3 bases short, with 12 bases between. The CDR3 has 14 residues. In DNA, the CDR3 is TGTGCCAGCATGGCGGAGGCCTACACCGGGGAGCTGTTTTTT. It is translated as CASMAEAYTGELFF.

The V gene is TRBV4-2, the J gene TRBJ2-3, with D perhaps matching TRBD2 (6 bases). Germline V gene sequence: CDR1 LGHNA, CDR2 YNFKEQ. V was trimmed by 0 bases and J by 1 base, leaving 14 bases between them. This CDR3 is built from 17 residues. Written as DNA, the CDR3 is TGTGCCAGCAGCCAAGATCCCCGGGGGAAGGGCACAGATACGCAGTATTTT. Its translation is CASSQDPRGKGTDTQYF.

This clonotype was observed a handful of times. This chain connects TRBV20-1 to TRBJ2-7; D unresolved. The CDR3 runs to 14 residues. Germline V CDR1 and CDR2: DFQATT, SNEGSKA (reference sequence). V dropped 1 base and J dropped 2 bases, with 12 bases sitting between them. The CDR3 DNA reads as TGCAGTGCTAGAGCTCACCTGGCACCCTACGAGCAGTACTTC. This translates into CSARAHLAPYEQYF.

This rearrangement joins TRBV5-1 to TRBJ1-1; 7 bases are a match to TRBD1. Trimming at V came to 4 bases and at J to 1 base, leaving 4 bases not matched to a gene. CDR1 SGHRS and CDR2 YFSETQ come from the germline V gene. This CDR3 contains 14 residues. CDR3: CASSKWTGNTEAFF. The CDR3 DNA reads as TGCGCCAGCAGCAAATGGACAGGGAACACTGAAGCTTTCTTT. The variable domain in full, with the rest retrieved from reference TRBV5-1 and TRBJ1-1, is KAGVTQTPRYLIKTRGQQVTLSCSPISGHRSVSWYQQTPGQGLQFLFEYFSETQRNKGNFPGRFSGRQFSNSRSEMNVSTLELGDSALYLCASSKWTGNTEAFFGQGTRLTVV.

This clonotype was detected a few times. The chain is built from TRBV5-5 and TRBJ2-3; D remains unclear. V was pared by 7 bases and J by 6 bases, with 12 bases between. The CDR3 covers 12 residues. The germline gives CDR1 SGHKS, CDR2 YYEKEE (reference sequence). This chain's CDR3 is CASALFTDTQYF. The CDR3 bases are TGTGCCAGCGCCCTATTCACGGATACGCAGTATTTT.

This clonotype was counted a few times. The gene calls are TRBV5-1 and TRBJ2-3, with 10 bases aligning to TRBD2. Germline lookup yields CDR1 SGHRS and CDR2 YFSETQ. V shed 4 bases, J shed 1 base, and the junction held 9 bases outside the gene matches. This CDR3 region has 17 residues. Here the CDR3 reads CASSKGALAGGTDTQYF. The DNA of the CDR3 is TGCGCCAGCAGCAAGGGTGCCCTAGCGGGGGGCACAGATACGCAGTATTTT.

The J gene is TRBJ1-1, the V gene TRBV7-9, with TRBD1 matching over 11 bases. There are 14 residues in the CDR3. The junction had 5 bases not matched to a gene; V was cut back by 4 bases and J by 7 bases. CDR1 SEHNR and CDR2 FQNEAQ come from the germline V gene (reference sequence). CDR3 sequence reads: CASSYRDRGDEAFF. The CDR3 bases are TGTGCCAGCAGCTACCGGGACAGGGGGGATGAAGCTTTCTTT.

The J gene is TRBJ2-1, the V gene TRBV12-3 or TRBV12-4, with 9 bases matching TRBD2. The CDR3 has 14 residues. V trimming: 3 bases; J trimming: 4 bases; junction bases outside the gene matches: 1. CDR3 region: CASSFAGGYNEQFF. CDR3 DNA sequence: TGTGCCAGCAGTTTCGCGGGGGGGTACAATGAGCAGTTCTTC.

This clonotype came up a few times. The chain is built from TRBV5-5 and TRBJ2-7; 14 nucleotides line up with TRBD2. The ends lost 5 bases at V and 1 base at J; junction bases unmatched: 11. Germline CDR1 and CDR2: SGHKS and YYEKEE (reference sequence). The CDR3 is 18 amino acids. CDR3 sequence (DNA): TGTGCCAGCAGTTATCCGGGACTAGCGGGGGACGGTTCCTACGAGCAGTACTTC. Protein: CASSYPGLAGDGSYEQYF.

The chain couples TRBV5-1 to TRBJ2-1, with unresolved D. V was clipped by 0 bases and J by 13 bases, with 14 bases between them. Germline V gene sequence: CDR1 SGHRS, CDR2 YFSETQ. The CDR3 is 13 residues long. This CDR3 reads CASSLAEYEKQFF. CDR3 DNA: TGCGCCAGCAGCTTGGCGGAGTATGAGAAACAGTTCTTC.

The rearrangement uses TRBV5-5 and TRBJ1-1, with unresolved D. Germline V gives CDR1 SGHKS, CDR2 YYEKEE (reference sequence). Trimming pared 9 bases from V and 5 bases from J, leaving 8 bases between. This CDR3 spans 10 amino acids. CDR3 coding DNA: TGTGCCAAATCGGGGACTGAAGCTTTCTTT. Translating it yields CAKSGTEAFF. Combining the CDR3 with reference TRBV5-5 and TRBJ1-1 gives the whole variable domain DAGVTQSPTHLIKTRGQQVTLRCSPISGHKSVSWYQQVLGQGPQFIFQYYEKEERGRGNFPDRFSARQFPNYSSELNVNALLLGDSALYLCAKSGTEAFFGQGTRLTVV.

Only a few counts were recorded for this clonotype. The CDR3 loop reads CASSWLAGGSSYNEQFF. CDR3 sequence (DNA): TGTGCCAGCAGCTGGCTAGCGGGAGGTAGCTCCTACAATGAGCAGTTCTTC. The chain recombines TRBV7-9 with TRBJ2-1; 11 nucleotides line up with TRBD2. In germline, CDR1 is SEHNR, CDR2 FQNEAQ (reference sequence). CDR3 length equals 17 residues. V was clipped by 4 bases and J by 0 bases; unmatched bases: 5. Combining the CDR3 with reference TRBV7-9 and TRBJ2-1 gives the whole variable domain DTGVSQNPRHKITKRGQNVTFRCDPISEHNRLYWYRQTLGQGPEFLTYFQNEAQLEKSRLLSDRFSAERPKGSFSTLEIQRTEQGDSAMYLCASSWLAGGSSYNEQFFGPGTRLTVL.